The following is a TCR beta chain sequence with its context. This sample was included in a study of control samples from healthy donors and cancer patients. TCRdb's table, derived via immunoSEQ multiplex PCR, lists solely in-frame clones and lacks some. The table lists roughly 89,000 clones, 91% of them singletons. The V gene's germline CDR1 is SGHKS and CDR2 YYEKEE (reference sequence). Trimming cost V 6 bases and J 6 bases, with 16 bases left between them. This CDR3 is 14 amino acids long. Sequencing was carried out using blood. The origin of this receptor is a man in his forties or fifties in good health. The chain has TRBV5-5 and TRBJ2-1, with D unresolved. CDR3 protein: CASIDSRASNEQFF. The CDR3 DNA reads as TGTGCCAGCATTGACTCCCGAGCCTCCAATGAGCAGTTCTTC.